These 12 T cell receptor beta chains came from one sample sequenced in a study of T cells in Graves' hyperthyroidism and ophthalmopathy. Amplification of TCR beta CDR3 regions used RNA as the template. Primed by the HTBI set, a first-round RT-PCR was run on the TCR CDR3. TCRdb recomputed calls from the multiplex PCR reads with MiXCR, one row per CDR3 protein. In the table there are roughly 500,000 distinct CDR3 sequences, 40% to 55% of which are singletons. Sample: peripheral blood or thyroid tissue (not recorded which). These receptors came from an adult woman with Graves' disease, either hyperthyroidism or ophthalmopathy (not recorded which).

In this sample, this clonotype turned up a few times. The rearrangement links TRBV20-1 to TRBJ1-2, with D perhaps TRBD1 (5 bases). This CDR3 comprises 12 residues. Germline V CDR1 and CDR2: DFQATT, SNEGSKA (reference sequence). V was pared by 4 bases and J by 3 bases, with 9 bases between. Here the CDR3 reads CSATRGYYGYTF. CDR3 DNA: TGCAGTGCTACGCGGGGGTACTATGGCTACACCTTC.

This clonotype was observed a few times. The gene calls are TRBV7-9 and TRBJ2-7; TRBD2 might be the D (5 bases). CDR1 SEHNR and CDR2 FQNEAQ come from the germline V gene (reference sequence). V shed 4 bases and J shed 1 base, with 14 bases lying between them. This CDR3 is built from 15 residues. The CDR3 reads CASSSVRPGSYEQYF. In DNA, the CDR3 is TGTGCCAGCAGCTCTGTGAGACCGGGGTCCTACGAGCAGTACTTC.

This clonotype was recorded once. In DNA, the CDR3 is TGTGCCAGCAATCTTTCCGACCAGCCCCAGCATTTT. It translates to CASNLSDQPQHF. The chain links TRBV7-8 to TRBJ1-5; no clear D. V gave up 7 bases and J gave up 7 bases, with 11 bases separating them. Germline values: CDR1 SGHVS, CDR2 FQNEAQ. The CDR3 sequence is 12 residues long.

The rearrangement joins TRBV20-1 to TRBJ1-2, with 9 bases fitting TRBD1. V lost 6 bases and J lost 8; bases outside the gene matches: 7. The CDR3 runs to 12 residues. Germline values: CDR1 DFQATT, CDR2 SNEGSKA (reference sequence). This CDR3 is CSADTGGWGYTF. The CDR3 nucleotides read TGCAGTGCCGACACAGGGGGCTGGGGCTACACCTTC.

A remark on this clonotype: The CDR3 ends on some other residue instead of the conserved phenylalanine or tryptophan, so this is likely a read error. V and J are TRBV11-1 and TRBJ1-1; D not certain. V was clipped by 5 bases and J by 4 bases, with 20 bases between them. The CDR3 runs 16 residues. Germline values: CDR1 SGHAT, CDR2 FQDESV (reference sequence). The CDR3 DNA is TGTGCCAGCAGCCCCGAGGGAGGGATTGTTCGCACTGAAGCTTTCTCT. Its translation: CASSPEGGIVRTEAFS.

This clonotype was picked up one time. This may stem from a read error, because a much larger clone lies one nucleotide away. The J gene is TRBJ1-2, the V gene TRBV12-3 or TRBV12-4; 8 nucleotides match TRBD1. V lost 3 bases, J lost 6 bases, and 9 bases stayed unmatched. The CDR3 is made up of 15 amino acids. The CDR3 protein is CASSLGQVVGDGYTF. CDR3 sequence (DNA): TGTGCCAGCAGTTTGGGACAGGTGGTAGGGGATGGCTACACCTTC.

This sequence joins TRBV2 and TRBJ2-7; the match to TRBD2 covers 11 bases. The J call may be wrong; the DNA end is better matched by TRBJ2-1. Germline loops: CDR1 SNHLY, CDR2 FYNNEI. The CDR3 length is 15 residues. The CDR3 bases are TGTGCCAGCAGTACCGGGACTAGCGGATACAATGAGCAGTTCTTC. As protein: CASSTGTSGYNEQFF.

A word on this clonotype: The junction and the germline gene differ at one end; a read error may be behind it. CDR3 DNA: TGTGCCACCAGTGACCCCTCGACCGACGAGCAGTACTTC. This sequence encodes CATSDPSTDEQYF. This chain uses TRBV10-3 with TRBJ2-7, with D hard to call. Germline V lookup: CDR1 ENHRY, CDR2 SYGVKD. CDR3 size: 13 residues.

This clonotype was observed many times. The CDR3 loop reads CASSSTDGNTEAFF. The CDR3 coding sequence is TGTGCCAGCAGTTCAACGGATGGGAACACTGAAGCTTTCTTT. V usage is TRBV7-3 and J usage is TRBJ1-1; D remains unclear. Germline loops: CDR1 SGHTA, CDR2 FQGTGA. The CDR3 consists of 14 residues. V was shortened by 6 bases and J by 1 base, with 12 bases between the two germline ends.

In this sample, this clonotype turned up many times. A read error may produce the germline difference seen at one junction end. The genes are TRBV7-7 and TRBJ1-1; D unclear. The CDR3 spans 17 residues. The germline V gene has CDR1 SSHAT and CDR2 FNYEAQ (reference sequence). The CDR3 spells CASSLKVRFIMNTEAFF. The DNA of the CDR3 is TGTGCTAGCAGCCTAAAGGTCAGATTTATCATGAACACTGAAGCTTTCTTT.

The chain uses TRBV11-1 and TRBJ1-1; D possibly corresponds to TRBD1 (5 bases). The CDR3 has 14 residues. Germline V CDR1 and CDR2: SGHAT, FQDESV (reference sequence). Trimming stripped 8 bases from V and 1 base from J, with 14 bases between. The CDR3 loop is CASLAGSSNTEAFF. Here the CDR3 DNA reads TGTGCCAGCCTGGCAGGGTCATCGAACACTGAAGCTTTCTTT.

This clonotype was counted between two and nine times. The chain recombines TRBV24-1 with TRBJ1-5; D is possibly TRBD1 (5 bases). The CDR3 contains 13 residues. Germline V gene sequence: CDR1 KGHDR, CDR2 SFDVKD. Trimming left V 5 bases short and J 6 bases short, with 10 bases between. The CDR3 sequence is CATSVSGGQPQHF. The CDR3 DNA reads as TGTGCCACCAGTGTCTCGGGGGGTCAGCCCCAGCATTTT.